This T cell receptor beta chain was recovered during a study of blood T cell repertoires in COVID-19 (dated by TCRdb to the early 2020s). Broadly, across the study: Samples from collaborators originated in the United States, Italy and Spain and spanned both the acute and convalescent phases of COVID-19. The sample metadata nearly always contained a de-identified subject ID, COVID-19 status, age in years and sex. The prospective study material was composed of cDNA or gDNA derived from T cells, B-cell-depleted T cells, or PBMCs. Samples were obtained from the ongoing ImmuneRACE study (first 160 participants) and from 1,200 or so subjects provided by 6 global collaborators. A freely available public database, intended as a resource for researchers studying the immune response to SARS-CoV-2, is where the repertoires were released. Deeply sampled blood TCRbeta repertoires from subjects exposed to, actively infected with, or recovered from COVID-19 were included in the dataset. HLA class I and class II types, where available, came from metadata supplied by the sample provider rather than from assay-based typing. Broad study findings and their caveats: Clinical and demographic metadata were provided uncurated, with the amount varying by source and participant.

Details on this clone: There is no known antigen for this receptor. No much larger clonotype is one base removed from it; base qualities were not supplied.

The immunoSEQ Assay, a bias-controlled multiplex PCR, was used to amplify TCRbeta CDR3 regions from genomic DNA. The original pipeline was this. The number of nucleated cells in each sample was estimated by amplification of reference gene primers within the assay. To quantify the absolute abundance of each unique TCRbeta CDR3 rearrangement, sequence reads were collapsed and filtered. For each sample, productive Simpson clonality was calculated as the square root of Simpson's diversity index across productive rearrangements. TCRdb took this table from immuneACCESS and kept in-frame rearrangements with V and J called. Such tables lack part of the clones; where checked against another copy, unresolved V genes explain under half of the gap, and the rest is unexplained. V and J calls and clone size come straight from that table; D and trimming were deduced from the DNA. Here the sample has some 200,000 clones; approximately 80% occur a single time. Approximately 9% of the sample is held by the ten biggest clonotypes.

Participants in the prospective study were enrolled through a virtual design, were aged roughly 18 to 100 years, and lived in approximately 25 United States geographic areas. To assign participants to cohorts, the prospective study relied on clinical history that participants themselves reported in a screening survey and a study questionnaire. Each participant in the prospective study had whole blood, serum and a nasopharyngeal or oropharyngeal swab collected by mobile phlebotomists. Additional blood draws and questionnaires over an approximately 2-month period could optionally be provided by prospective study participants. Prospective study blood samples were shipped either frozen or at room temperature before DNA extraction. CDR1 and CDR2 are read off the germline V gene as ENHRY and SYGVKD. The V and J ends are trimmed by 4 bases and 4 bases, leaving 13 bases between them. The CDR3 holds 14 amino acids from the cysteine to the phenylalanine. Just CDR3 DNA is preserved here, 42 bases in frame from base 1.

Sequenced input: PBMCs or T cells enriched from blood (not recorded which). The chain links TRBV10-3 with TRBJ1-1; the D gene is perhaps TRBD1, from 5 matching bases. This clonotype was sampled from a woman aged 50 to 60 with acute COVID-19. The DNA sequence reads TGTGCCATCAGTGGTCAGGGCCAGGGCACTGAAGCTTTCTTT. Translated, this gives CAISGQGQGTEAFF.